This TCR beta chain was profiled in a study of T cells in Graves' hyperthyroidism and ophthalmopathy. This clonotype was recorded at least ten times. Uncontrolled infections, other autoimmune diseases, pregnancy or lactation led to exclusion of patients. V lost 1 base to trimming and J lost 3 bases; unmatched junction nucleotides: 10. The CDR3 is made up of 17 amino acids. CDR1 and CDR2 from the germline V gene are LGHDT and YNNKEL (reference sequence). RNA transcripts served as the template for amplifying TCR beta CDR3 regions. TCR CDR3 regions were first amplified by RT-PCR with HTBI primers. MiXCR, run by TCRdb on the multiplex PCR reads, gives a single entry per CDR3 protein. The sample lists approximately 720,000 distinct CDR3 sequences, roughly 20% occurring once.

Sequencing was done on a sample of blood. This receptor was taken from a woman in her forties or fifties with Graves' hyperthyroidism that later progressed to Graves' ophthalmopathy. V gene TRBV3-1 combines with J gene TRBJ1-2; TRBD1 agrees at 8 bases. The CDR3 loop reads CASSQGTGFSRYYGYTF. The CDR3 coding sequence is TGTGCCAGCAGCCAAGGGACAGGGTTTTCTAGGTACTATGGCTACACCTTC.